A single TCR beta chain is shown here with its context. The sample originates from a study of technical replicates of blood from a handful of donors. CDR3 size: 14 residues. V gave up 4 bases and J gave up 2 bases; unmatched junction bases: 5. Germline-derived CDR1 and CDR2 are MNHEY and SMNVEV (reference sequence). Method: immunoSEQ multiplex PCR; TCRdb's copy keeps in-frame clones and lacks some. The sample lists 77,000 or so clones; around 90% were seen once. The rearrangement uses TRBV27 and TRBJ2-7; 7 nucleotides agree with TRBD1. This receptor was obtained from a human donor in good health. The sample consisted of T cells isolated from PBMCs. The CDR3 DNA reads TGTGCCAGCAGTTACCCGGGACAGCCCTACGAGCAGTACTTC. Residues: CASSYPGQPYEQYF.